This TCR beta chain appears in the sequencing data of a study of molecular identifiers for immune sequencing clone quantification. Sorted naive CD8 T cells, 20,000 to 1,000,000, were sequenced from 10%, 30% or 50% RNA. TCRdb fed the PCR reads into MiXCR, producing one record per CDR3 protein. The profile shows 600,000 to 650,000 distinct CDR3 sequences, 15% to 20% of them singletons. CDR1 is MGHRA and CDR2 is YSYEKL in the germline V gene. This CDR3 is built from 15 residues. Germline trimming cut 8 bases from V and 2 bases from J; bases unmatched to any gene: 12. The chain joins TRBV4-1 to TRBJ2-7, with 7 bases that match TRBD2. The TCR sequence derives from a human donor in good health. Some libraries in this study had Jurkat cell RNA spiked in. Sequenced input: naive CD8+ T cells from blood, with Jurkat cell RNA spiked in. Sample subset: FACS-sorted CD8+CD4-CCR7+CD45RA+ naive T cells. The CDR3 region is CASAPDWGGTYEQYF. In nucleotides, the CDR3 is TGCGCCAGCGCCCCCGACTGGGGGGGGACCTACGAGCAGTACTTC.